This T cell receptor (beta chain) was recorded in a study of CD8 T cells in Susac syndrome. cDNA came from about 0.5 to 1 ug RNA primed by random hexamers. Each CDR3 protein gets one entry after TCRdb re-called the immunoSEQ multiplex PCR reads with MiXCR. The data hold around 69,000 distinct CDR3 sequences, with 96% observed a single time. This CDR3 is 15 amino acids long. The V end lost 5 bases, the J end lost 7 bases, and 15 bases lay between the germline ends. The TCR sequence derives from a human donor with multiple sclerosis. This chain uses TRBV12-3 or TRBV12-4 with TRBJ1-6; tentative D call: TRBD1 (5 bases). Sequencing was carried out using CD4+ T cells from PBMCs. The CDR3: CASSGDFRWNSPLHF. CDR3 sequence (DNA): TGTGCCAGCAGTGGGGACTTCCGCTGGAATTCACCCCTCCACTTT.